This T cell receptor (beta chain) was captured by sequencing in a study of T-cell memory formation after mild COVID-19. It was 5'RACE with constant-segment primers that produced the TCR alpha and TCR beta cDNA libraries, which carried sample barcodes and UMIs. Each CDR3 protein is one row after TCRdb ran MiXCR on the 5' RACE reads. The sample records hundreds of thousands of distinct CDR3 sequences, over 15% being singletons. This clonotype was sampled from an adult woman who had mild COVID-19 (a few samples of this study predate the infection). Cell type and time point are not known. The source material was PBMCs or a T cell subset sorted from them (not recorded which).

The CDR3: CASSLNGGANEQFF. CDR3 bases: TGTGCCAGCAGTTTAAACGGGGGGGCCAATGAGCAGTTCTTC. V usage is TRBV12-3 or TRBV12-4 and J usage is TRBJ2-1, with 8 bases that match TRBD2. Losses at the gene ends were 2 bases for V and 6 bases for J; bases not matched to a gene: 3. This CDR3 is built from 14 residues.